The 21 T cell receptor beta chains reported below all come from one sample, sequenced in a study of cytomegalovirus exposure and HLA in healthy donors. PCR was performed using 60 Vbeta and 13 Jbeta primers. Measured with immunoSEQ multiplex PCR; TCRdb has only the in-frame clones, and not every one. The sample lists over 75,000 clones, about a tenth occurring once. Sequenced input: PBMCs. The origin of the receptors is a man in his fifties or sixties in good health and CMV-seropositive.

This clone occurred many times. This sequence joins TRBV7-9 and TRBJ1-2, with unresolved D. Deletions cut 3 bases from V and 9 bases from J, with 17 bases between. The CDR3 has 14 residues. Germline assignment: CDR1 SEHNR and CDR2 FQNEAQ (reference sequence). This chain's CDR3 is CASSFPETVQRYTF. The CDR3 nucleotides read TGTGCCAGCAGCTTTCCAGAAACCGTCCAACGCTACACCTTC.

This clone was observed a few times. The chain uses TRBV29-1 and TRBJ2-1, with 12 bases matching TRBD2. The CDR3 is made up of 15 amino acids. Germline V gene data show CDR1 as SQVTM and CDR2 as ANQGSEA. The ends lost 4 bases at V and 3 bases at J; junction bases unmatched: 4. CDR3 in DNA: TGCAGCGTTGGCTGGACTAGCGGGATCTACAATGAGCAGTTCTTC. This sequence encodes CSVGWTSGIYNEQFF.

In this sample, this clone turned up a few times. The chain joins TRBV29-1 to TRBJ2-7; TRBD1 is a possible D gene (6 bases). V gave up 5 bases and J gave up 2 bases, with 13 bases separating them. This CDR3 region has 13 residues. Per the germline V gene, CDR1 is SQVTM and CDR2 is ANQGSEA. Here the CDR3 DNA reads TGCAGCGTTAACAGGGTAGACACCTACGAGCAGTACTTC. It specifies CSVNRVDTYEQYF.

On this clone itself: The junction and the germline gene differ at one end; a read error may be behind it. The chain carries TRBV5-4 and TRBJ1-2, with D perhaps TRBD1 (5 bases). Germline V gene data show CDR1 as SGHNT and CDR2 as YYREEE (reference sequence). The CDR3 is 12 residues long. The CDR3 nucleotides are TGTGCCAGCAGCGCGGACAACTATTGCTACACCTTC. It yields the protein CASSADNYCYTF.

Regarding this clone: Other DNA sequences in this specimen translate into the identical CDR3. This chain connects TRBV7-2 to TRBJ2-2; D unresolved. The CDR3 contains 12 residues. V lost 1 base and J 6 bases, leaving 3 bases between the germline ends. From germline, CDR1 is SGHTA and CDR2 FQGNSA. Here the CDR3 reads CASSLGAGELFF. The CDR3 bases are TGTGCCAGCAGCTTAGGCGCCGGGGAGCTGTTTTTT.

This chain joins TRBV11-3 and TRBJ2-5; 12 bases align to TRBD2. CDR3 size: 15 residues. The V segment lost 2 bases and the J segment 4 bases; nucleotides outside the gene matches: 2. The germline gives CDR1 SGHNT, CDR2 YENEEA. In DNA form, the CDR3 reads TGTGCCAGCAGCTTACGGGGACTAGCGGGAGAGACCCAGTACTTC. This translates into CASSLRGLAGETQYF. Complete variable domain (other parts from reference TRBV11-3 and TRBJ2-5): EAGVVQSPRYKIIEKKQPVAFWCNPISGHNTLYWYLQNLGQGPELLIRYENEEAVDDSQLPKDRFSAERLKGVDSTLKIQPAELGDSAVYLCASSLRGLAGETQYFGPGTRLLVL.

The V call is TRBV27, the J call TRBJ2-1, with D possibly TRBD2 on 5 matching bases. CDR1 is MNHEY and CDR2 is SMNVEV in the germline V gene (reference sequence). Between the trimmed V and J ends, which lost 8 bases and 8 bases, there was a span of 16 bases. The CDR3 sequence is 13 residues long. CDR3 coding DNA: TGTGCCAGCCAAAAACATGGGCGGGATGAGCAGTTCTTC. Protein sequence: CASQKHGRDEQFF.

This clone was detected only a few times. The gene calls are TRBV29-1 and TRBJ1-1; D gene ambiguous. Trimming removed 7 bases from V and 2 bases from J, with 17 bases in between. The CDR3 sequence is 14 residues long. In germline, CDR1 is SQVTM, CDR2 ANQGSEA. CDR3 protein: CSANPDTINTEAFF. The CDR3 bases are TGCAGCGCAAACCCCGACACCATAAACACTGAAGCTTTCTTT.

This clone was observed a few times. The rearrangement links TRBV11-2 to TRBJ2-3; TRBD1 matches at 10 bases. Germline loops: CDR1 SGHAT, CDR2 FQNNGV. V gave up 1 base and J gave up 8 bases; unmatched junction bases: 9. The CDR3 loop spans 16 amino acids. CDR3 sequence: CASSLVRQGAGGTQYF. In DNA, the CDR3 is TGTGCCAGCAGCTTAGTTCGACAGGGGGCAGGAGGTACGCAGTATTTT.

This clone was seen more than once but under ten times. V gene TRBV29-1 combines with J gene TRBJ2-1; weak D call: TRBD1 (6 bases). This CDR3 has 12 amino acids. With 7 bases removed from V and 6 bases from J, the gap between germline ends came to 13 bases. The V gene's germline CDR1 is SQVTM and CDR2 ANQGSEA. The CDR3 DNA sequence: TGCAGCGGGTCGGTGGGGGCCAATGAGCAGTTCTTC. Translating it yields CSGSVGANEQFF.

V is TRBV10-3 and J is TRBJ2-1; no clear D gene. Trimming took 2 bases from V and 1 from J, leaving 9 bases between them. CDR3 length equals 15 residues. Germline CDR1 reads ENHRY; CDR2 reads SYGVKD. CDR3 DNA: TGTGCCATCAGTGAGGAGGTTTGGTCCTACAATGAGCAGTTCTTC. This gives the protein CAISEEVWSYNEQFF.

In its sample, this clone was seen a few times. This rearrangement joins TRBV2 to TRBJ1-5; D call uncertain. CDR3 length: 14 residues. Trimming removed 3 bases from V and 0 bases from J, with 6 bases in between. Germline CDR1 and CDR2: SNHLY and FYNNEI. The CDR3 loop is CASSDGDSNQPQHF. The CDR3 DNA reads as TGTGCCAGCAGTGACGGAGATAGCAATCAGCCCCAGCATTTT.

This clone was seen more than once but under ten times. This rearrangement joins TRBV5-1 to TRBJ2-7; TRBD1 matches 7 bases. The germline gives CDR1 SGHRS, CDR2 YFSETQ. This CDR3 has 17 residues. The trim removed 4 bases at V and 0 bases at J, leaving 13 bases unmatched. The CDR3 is CASSPKASGTVSYEQYF. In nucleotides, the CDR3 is TGCGCCAGCAGCCCTAAAGCTTCCGGGACAGTCTCCTACGAGCAGTACTTC.

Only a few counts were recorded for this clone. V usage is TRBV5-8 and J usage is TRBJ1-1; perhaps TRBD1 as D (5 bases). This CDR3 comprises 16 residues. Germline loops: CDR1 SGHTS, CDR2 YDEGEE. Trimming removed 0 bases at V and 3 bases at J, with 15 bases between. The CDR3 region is CASSLDWGVPDTEAFF. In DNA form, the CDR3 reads TGTGCCAGCAGCTTGGACTGGGGCGTGCCGGACACTGAAGCTTTCTTT. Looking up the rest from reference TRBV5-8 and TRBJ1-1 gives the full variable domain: EAGVTQSPTHLIKTRGQQATLRCSPISGHTSVYWYQQALGLGLQFLLWYDEGEERNRGNFPPRFSGRQFPNYSSELNVNALELEDSALYLCASSLDWGVPDTEAFFGQGTRLTVV.

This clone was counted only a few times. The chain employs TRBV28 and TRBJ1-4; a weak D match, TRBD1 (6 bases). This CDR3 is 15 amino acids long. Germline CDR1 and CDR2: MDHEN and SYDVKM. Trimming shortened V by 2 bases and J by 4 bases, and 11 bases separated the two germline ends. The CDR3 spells CASSLGGGFNEKLFF. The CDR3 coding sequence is TGTGCCAGCAGTTTAGGGGGCGGATTTAATGAAAAACTGTTTTTT. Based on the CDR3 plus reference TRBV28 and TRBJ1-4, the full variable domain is DVKVTQSSRYLVKRTGEKVFLECVQDMDHENMFWYRQDPGLGLRLIYFSYDVKMKEKGDIPEGYSVSREKKERFSLILESASTNQTSMYLCASSLGGGFNEKLFFGSGTQLSVL.

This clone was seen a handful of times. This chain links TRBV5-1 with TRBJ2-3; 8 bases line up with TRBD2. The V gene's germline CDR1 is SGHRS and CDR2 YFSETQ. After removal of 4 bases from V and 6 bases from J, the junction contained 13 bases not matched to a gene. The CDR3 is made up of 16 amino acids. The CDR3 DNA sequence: TGCGCCAGCAGCGCCTCCGGGACTAGGGAGGAGGATACGCAGTATTTT. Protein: CASSASGTREEDTQYF.

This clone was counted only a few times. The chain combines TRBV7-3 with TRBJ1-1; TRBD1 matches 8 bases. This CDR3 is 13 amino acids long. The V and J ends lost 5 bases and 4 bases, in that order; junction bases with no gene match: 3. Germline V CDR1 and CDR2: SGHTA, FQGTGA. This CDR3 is CASSTGQGTEAFF. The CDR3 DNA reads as TGTGCCAGCAGCACTGGACAGGGCACTGAAGCTTTCTTT.

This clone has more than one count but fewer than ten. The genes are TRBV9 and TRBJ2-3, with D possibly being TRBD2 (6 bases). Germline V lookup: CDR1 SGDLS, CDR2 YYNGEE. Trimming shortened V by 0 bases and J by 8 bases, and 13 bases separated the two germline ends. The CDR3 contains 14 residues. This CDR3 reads CASSVEQGGVTQYF. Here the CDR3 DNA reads TGTGCCAGCAGCGTAGAGCAAGGAGGGGTTACGCAGTATTTT.

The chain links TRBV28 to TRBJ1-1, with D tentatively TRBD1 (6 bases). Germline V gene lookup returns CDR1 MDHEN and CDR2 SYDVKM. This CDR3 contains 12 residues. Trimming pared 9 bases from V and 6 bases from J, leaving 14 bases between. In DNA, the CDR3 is TGTGCCAGTGGGACAAGTCCTTCTGAAGCTTTCTTT. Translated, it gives CASGTSPSEAFF.

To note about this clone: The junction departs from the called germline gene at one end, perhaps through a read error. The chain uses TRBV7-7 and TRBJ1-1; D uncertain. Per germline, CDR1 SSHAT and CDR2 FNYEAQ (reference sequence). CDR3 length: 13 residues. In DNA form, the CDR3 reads TGTGCTAGCAGCTTAGCCCTCGGGACTGAAGCTTTCTTT. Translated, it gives CASSLALGTEAFF. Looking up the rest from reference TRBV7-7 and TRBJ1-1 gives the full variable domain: GAGVSQSPRYKVTKRGQDVTLRCDPISSHATLYWYQQALGQGPEFLTYFNYEAQPDKSGLPSDRFSAERPEGSISTLTIQRTEQRDSAMYRCASSLALGTEAFFGQGTRLTVV.

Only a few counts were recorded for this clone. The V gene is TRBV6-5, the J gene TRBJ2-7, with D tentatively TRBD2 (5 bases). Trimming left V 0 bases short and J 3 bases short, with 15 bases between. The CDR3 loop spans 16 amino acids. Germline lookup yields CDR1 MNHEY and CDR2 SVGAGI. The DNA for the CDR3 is TGTGCCAGCAGTTACTCTAGTCCCCCCGGGGACTACGAGCAGTACTTC. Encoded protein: CASSYSSPPGDYEQYF.